This T cell receptor beta chain is from a study of graft-versus-host responses after intestinal transplantation. The wider study: Recipients underwent multivisceral, liver-intestinal, or isolated intestinal transplants. Recipients were all induced with anti-thymocyte globulin, then given tacrolimus and steroids for 2 to 3 years.

CDR3 length equals 14 residues. The germline V gene has CDR1 ENHRY and CDR2 SYGVKD. Broader study findings: Researchers found GvH clones in recipient marrow, and some showed up first in ileum or blood. High graft-versus-host to host-versus-graft clonal ratios were found in allografts of patients who had graft-donor T cell macrochimerism.

Assay: immunoSEQ multiplex PCR; the TCRdb copy retains only in-frame clones and omits some. The top ten clones hold roughly 0.18% of a sample with tens of thousands of clones, 94% of them seen once. For this clone: What it binds is not known.

The clonotype comes from a human donor who was the organ donor for an intestinal transplant. The J gene is TRBJ2-5, the V gene TRBV10-3, with D possibly TRBD1 on 5 matching bases. The DNA end is a closer match to TRBJ2-7, so the J assignment may be wrong. The source was unstimulated CD4+ T cells sorted from spleen or lymph node cells, collected before transplant. Written as DNA, the CDR3 is TGTGCCACACGGACACGGCCAAGCTCCTACGAGCAGTACTTC. This codes for CATRTRPSSYEQYF.